This TCR beta chain was captured in a study of response to subunit inactivated influenza vaccine. TCRdb independently ran MiXCR on the RT-PCR reads; one entry per CDR3 protein. Among approximately 570,000 distinct CDR3 sequences listed, less than 10% were seen once. About this clonotype itself: Its antigen remains unknown.

Study-level results: Each seasonal influenza vaccination recruits few new T cells, the authors suggested.

The CDR3 runs to 15 residues. V lost 6 bases to trimming and J lost 1 base, with 12 bases between them. Germline lookup yields CDR1 MNHEY and CDR2 SMNVEV (reference sequence). The chain joins TRBV27 to TRBJ2-2; tentatively, D is TRBD1 or TRBD2 (6 bases each). This receptor was taken from a man aged 50 to 75 who received an inactivated influenza vaccine. Material: PBMCs from blood, obtained roughly 24 months after vaccination. The CDR3 nucleotides are TGTGCCAGCAGATTAGGGGGGTTGAACACCGGGGAGCTGTTTTTT. It is translated as CASRLGGLNTGELFF.